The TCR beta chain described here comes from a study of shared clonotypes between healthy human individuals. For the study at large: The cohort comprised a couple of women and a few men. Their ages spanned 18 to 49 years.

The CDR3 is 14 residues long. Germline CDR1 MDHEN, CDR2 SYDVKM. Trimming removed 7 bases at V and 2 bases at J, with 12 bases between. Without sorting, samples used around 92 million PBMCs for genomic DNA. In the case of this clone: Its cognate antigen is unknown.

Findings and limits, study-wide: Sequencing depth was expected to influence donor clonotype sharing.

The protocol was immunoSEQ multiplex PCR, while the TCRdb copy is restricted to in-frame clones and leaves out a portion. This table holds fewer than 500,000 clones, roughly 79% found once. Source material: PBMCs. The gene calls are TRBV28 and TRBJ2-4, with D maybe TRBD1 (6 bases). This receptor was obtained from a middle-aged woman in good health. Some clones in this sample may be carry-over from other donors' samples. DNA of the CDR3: TGTGCCAGCAACGGACAGCTTTCCAAAAACATTCAGTACTTC. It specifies CASNGQLSKNIQYF.